The 3 T cell receptor beta chains below come from one sample, sequenced in a study of blood T cells in healthy people across ages. For the second PCR, which ran for about 7 to 12 cycles, a sample-barcoded 5' primer and a J-beta primer mix were used. TCRdb re-derived calls from the 5' RACE reads in MiXCR, one entry per CDR3 protein. Altogether hundreds of thousands of distinct CDR3 sequences are present, more than 55% being singletons, with the ten largest covering around 25%. Sequenced input: blood. The receptors come from a man between 35 and 55 years old in good health.

The chain is built from TRBV20-1 and TRBJ2-3; a possible D gene is TRBD1 (7 bases). Germline V lookup: CDR1 DFQATT, CDR2 SNEGSKA (reference sequence). The CDR3 loop spans 13 amino acids. Trimming removed 3 bases from V and 4 bases from J, with 11 bases in between. CDR3 nucleotides: TGCAGTGCTAGGCAGGGGGGCGCAGATACGCAGTATTTT. Its translation is CSARQGGADTQYF.

This chain uses TRBV7-3 with TRBJ2-1; D is ambiguous. Looked up from germline, CDR1 is SGHTA and CDR2 is FQGTGA. This CDR3 region has 17 residues. V lost 5 bases to trimming and J lost 0 bases, with 17 bases between them. CDR3 nucleotide sequence: TGTGCCAGCAGCCTGCGAGATAGCCTCAACTCCTACAATGAGCAGTTCTTC. Translating gives CASSLRDSLNSYNEQFF.

The sample holds a few counts of this clonotype. The genes are TRBV7-2 and TRBJ2-1, with D unclear. The CDR3 runs 14 residues. From germline, CDR1 is SGHTA and CDR2 FQGNSA. V was clipped by 1 base and J by 8 bases, with 12 bases between them. The CDR3 bases are TGTGCCAGCAGCTTAGGGTACATTGAGGATGAGCAGTTCTTC. This gives the protein CASSLGYIEDEQFF.